One sample yielded the 3 T cell receptor beta chains listed below, sequenced in a study of blood T cell repertoires in COVID-19. The repertoire was sequenced with immunoSEQ multiplex PCR; TCRdb's copy has only in-frame clones and lacks some. Altogether some 240,000 clones are present, around 82% being singletons, with the ten largest covering about 13%. Sample: peripheral blood. The source is a human donor in a cohort sampled during active COVID-19.

The rearrangement uses TRBV28 and TRBJ2-5; 10 bases are shared with TRBD1. The CDR3 has 16 residues. V gave up 4 bases and J gave up 3 bases; unmatched junction bases: 8. From germline, CDR1 is MDHEN and CDR2 SYDVKM. CDR3 sequence reads: CASSSRKGTGEETQYF. In DNA, the CDR3 is TGTGCCAGCAGTTCACGTAAAGGGACAGGGGAAGAGACCCAGTACTTC.

The V gene is TRBV3-1 (or the pseudogene TRBV3-2), the J gene TRBJ2-3; unclear D gene. CDR1 and CDR2 (germline): LGHDT, YNNKEL (reference sequence). The CDR3 sequence is 13 residues long. The germline V and J ends were trimmed by 4 bases and 8 bases, with 13 bases remaining between them. For the CDR3, the DNA is TGTGCCAGCAGCCCGAGTCCCTCTGGTACGCAGTATTTT. The encoded protein is CASSPSPSGTQYF.

The chain couples TRBV19 to TRBJ1-1; D unresolved. The CDR3 spans 13 residues. The V gene lost 5 bases and the J gene lost 1 base, with 8 bases spanning the gap. Germline CDR1 and CDR2: LNHDA and SQIVND (reference sequence). The CDR3, as DNA: TGTGCCAGTAGTGCGTCAGGGAACACTGAAGCTTTCTTT. Protein: CASSASGNTEAFF.